These 26 T cell receptor beta chains came from one sample sequenced in a study of cytomegalovirus exposure and HLA in healthy donors. PCR used 60 Vbeta primers and 13 Jbeta primers. Assay: immunoSEQ multiplex PCR; the TCRdb copy retains only in-frame clones and omits some. The sample lists 130,000 to 150,000 clones, 77% occurring once. The specimen was PBMCs. These receptors all stem from a woman aged 45-60 years in good health and CMV-seronegative.

The V gene is TRBV28, the J gene TRBJ1-2; D may be TRBD1 (5 bases). The V end lost 0 bases, the J end lost 2 bases, and 16 bases lay between the germline ends. This CDR3 spans 17 amino acids. CDR1 MDHEN and CDR2 SYDVKM come from the germline V gene. DNA for the CDR3: TGTGCCAGCAGTTTATGGGGGGACTTTAGCAGAAACTATGGCTACACCTTC. Protein: CASSLWGDFSRNYGYTF.

In nucleotides, the CDR3 is TGCGCCAGCAGCTTATCGCGGGATAGGGGTGGCTACACCTTC. This translates into CASSLSRDRGGYTF. The chain links TRBV5-1 to TRBJ1-2, with D possibly being TRBD1 (5 bases). Germline V lookup: CDR1 SGHRS, CDR2 YFSETQ. The CDR3 has 14 amino acids. V was cut by 2 bases and J by 7 bases, with 15 bases left in between. The full variable domain, its missing parts supplied by reference TRBV5-1 and TRBJ1-2, is KAGVTQTPRYLIKTRGQQVTLSCSPISGHRSVSWYQQTPGQGLQFLFEYFSETQRNKGNFPGRFSGRQFSNSRSEMNVSTLELGDSALYLCASSLSRDRGGYTFGSGTRLTVV.

The V gene is TRBV9, the J gene TRBJ1-4, with TRBD1 as a possible D gene (6 bases). V shed 2 bases and J shed 5 bases, with 10 bases lying between them. The CDR3 extends over 14 amino acids. Germline loops: CDR1 SGDLS, CDR2 YYNGEE. CDR3 region: CASSVSGVNEKLFF. The CDR3 DNA is TGTGCCAGCAGCGTGTCAGGGGTAAATGAAAAACTGTTTTTT.

The genes are TRBV5-6 and TRBJ1-2, with 9 bases aligning to TRBD1. CDR1 is SGHDT and CDR2 is YYEEEE in the germline V gene. The CDR3 has 16 amino acids. Trimming at V came to 4 bases and at J to 4 bases, leaving 11 bases not matched to a gene. For the CDR3, the DNA is TGTGCCAGCAGCCCCACCTCGGGACAGGGAAGCTATGGCTACACCTTC. It specifies CASSPTSGQGSYGYTF.

This chain connects TRBV6-1 to TRBJ1-2; D remains ambiguous. The germline V gene encodes CDR1 MNHNS and CDR2 SASEGT. The CDR3 totals 15 residues. Deletions cut 0 bases from V and 5 bases from J, with 13 bases between. CDR3 in amino acids: CASSEAQEGGYGYTF. The CDR3 DNA reads as TGTGCCAGCAGTGAAGCGCAGGAGGGTGGATATGGCTACACCTTC.

This chain links TRBV28 with TRBJ2-5; D is unresolved. Trimming shortened V by 5 bases and J by 6 bases, and 16 bases separated the two germline ends. The CDR3 consists of 14 residues. The germline CDR1 and CDR2 sequences are MDHEN and SYDVKM. The CDR3 bases are TGTGCCAGCAGTGCCTACGGGTCTAGAAAGACCCAGTACTTC. This sequence encodes CASSAYGSRKTQYF.

The V and J genes are TRBV11-2 and TRBJ2-3, with 7 nucleotides matching TRBD2. The V gene end was trimmed by 1 base and the J gene end by 0 bases; junction bases not matched to a gene: 4. This CDR3 spans 16 amino acids. Looked up from germline, CDR1 is SGHAT and CDR2 is FQNNGV. The CDR3 DNA reads as TGTGCCAGCAGCTTAGGAGCGGGGCTAAGCACAGATACGCAGTATTTT. Its protein is CASSLGAGLSTDTQYF.

This chain connects TRBV1 to TRBJ1-2; no check of the table's D call, TRBD1, against the DNA was made. TRBV1 corresponds to a pseudogene. CDR3 length: 16 residues. The CDR3 sequence: CTSSQGTGGYNYGYTF. The CDR3, as DNA: TGCACCAGCAGCCAAGGGACAGGGGGCTATAACTATGGCTACACCTTC.

This chain uses TRBV10-3 with TRBJ2-7, with 8 bases that match TRBD2. This CDR3 has 15 amino acids. Trimming cost V 2 bases and J 2 bases; bases outside gene matches: 5. Looked up from germline, CDR1 is ENHRY and CDR2 is SYGVKD. CDR3 nucleotide sequence: TGTGCCATCAGTGAGCCGGGGGGGAGGGCCTACGAGCAGTACTTC. It is translated as CAISEPGGRAYEQYF.

The CDR3 loop is CASSSSPPTPLANYGYTF. CDR3 DNA: TGTGCCAGCAGTTCCTCTCCCCCGACACCGTTAGCTAACTATGGCTACACCTTC. The chain combines TRBV27 with TRBJ1-2; no definite D call. The CDR3 runs 18 residues. The germline V gene has CDR1 MNHEY and CDR2 SMNVEV (reference sequence). V gave up 4 bases and J gave up 0 bases, with 21 bases separating them.

V gene TRBV10-3 combines with J gene TRBJ2-7, with 14 bases aligning to TRBD2. The trim removed 6 bases at V and 3 bases at J, leaving 10 bases unmatched. Looked up from germline, CDR1 is ENHRY and CDR2 is SYGVKD. The CDR3 extends over 17 amino acids. CDR3: CAISDRTSGGNFYEQYF. Written as DNA, the CDR3 is TGTGCCATCAGCGACCGGACTAGCGGGGGGAACTTCTACGAGCAGTACTTC.

J is TRBJ1-1 and V is TRBV5-4; a weak D match, TRBD1 (5 bases). Germline V lookup: CDR1 SGHNT, CDR2 YYREEE (reference sequence). The CDR3 has 12 residues. Trimming shortened V by 4 bases and J by 11 bases, and 15 bases separated the two germline ends. CDR3 coding DNA: TGTGCCAGCAGCACGGCGGGGGGGATCGCTTTCTTT. This translates into CASSTAGGIAFF.

The V and J genes are TRBV5-1 and TRBJ2-2, with D possibly TRBD2 on 6 matching bases. This CDR3 spans 15 amino acids. Germline lookup yields CDR1 SGHRS and CDR2 YFSETQ. Between the trimmed V and J ends, which lost 0 bases and 7 bases, there was a span of 13 bases. The CDR3 here is CASSLGNRGNGELFF. The CDR3 nucleotides read TGCGCCAGCAGCTTGGGCAATCGGGGGAACGGGGAGCTGTTTTTT. Filled out from reference TRBV5-1 and TRBJ2-2, the complete variable domain reads KAGVTQTPRYLIKTRGQQVTLSCSPISGHRSVSWYQQTPGQGLQFLFEYFSETQRNKGNFPGRFSGRQFSNSRSEMNVSTLELGDSALYLCASSLGNRGNGELFFGEGSRLTVL.

The chain recombines TRBV9 with TRBJ1-1, with a tentative D call TRBD1 (6 bases). The CDR3 has 13 residues. Trimming shortened V by 7 bases and J by 2 bases, and 12 bases separated the two germline ends. Germline V gene lookup returns CDR1 SGDLS and CDR2 YYNGEE. As DNA, the CDR3 is TGTGCCAGCGGGGCAGGGGACAACACTGAAGCTTTCTTT. Its translation: CASGAGDNTEAFF. The whole variable domain, filled in from reference TRBV9 and TRBJ1-1, reads DSGVTQTPKHLITATGQRVTLRCSPRSGDLSVYWYQQSLDQGLQFLIQYYNGEERAKGNILERFSAQQFPDLHSELNLSSLELGDSALYFCASGAGDNTEAFFGQGTRLTVV.

The CDR3 reads CASSQDRSYTGELFF. The CDR3, as DNA: TGCGCCAGCAGCCAGGACAGGTCATACACCGGGGAGCTGTTTTTT. This chain links TRBV5-1 with TRBJ2-2, with 7 bases identical to TRBD1. The V segment lost 4 bases and the J segment 3 bases; nucleotides outside the gene matches: 6. In germline, CDR1 is SGHRS, CDR2 YFSETQ. The CDR3 totals 15 residues.

The V gene is TRBV7-9, the J gene TRBJ2-5; TRBD2 aligns across 13 bases. This CDR3 region has 17 residues. Germline CDR1 reads SEHNR; CDR2 reads FQNEAQ (reference sequence). With V trimmed by 5 bases and J by 1 base, 7 bases remained unmatched. For the CDR3, the DNA is TGTGCCAGCAGCGCCTATACTAGCGGGGGGGCCCAAGAGACCCAGTACTTC. Protein sequence: CASSAYTSGGAQETQYF.

In its sample, this clone was seen once. V is TRBV5-4 and J is TRBJ1-2; D may be TRBD1 (5 bases). CDR3 length: 15 residues. Looked up from germline, CDR1 is SGHNT and CDR2 is YYREEE (reference sequence). Trimming took 4 bases from V and 1 from J, leaving 14 bases between them. This CDR3 reads CASSGAVGHNYGYTF. The CDR3 coding sequence is TGTGCCAGCAGCGGGGCGGTAGGACATAACTATGGCTACACCTTC.

This sequence joins TRBV5-1 and TRBJ1-2; unclear D gene. V dropped 0 bases and J dropped 8 bases, with 17 bases sitting between them. Germline V gene data show CDR1 as SGHRS and CDR2 as YFSETQ. This CDR3 contains 15 residues. DNA for the CDR3: TGCGCCAGCAGCTTGGTCGGTTCGGGGTTCAACGGCTACACCTTC. It encodes CASSLVGSGFNGYTF.

V and J are TRBV4-3 and TRBJ2-3; 11 bases agree with TRBD2. The germline gives CDR1 LGHNA, CDR2 YSLEER. V lost 5 bases to trimming and J lost 10 bases; unmatched junction nucleotides: 11. There are 15 residues in the CDR3. For the CDR3, the DNA is TGCGCCAGCAGCTCCCTAGCGGGGGGCATCTCCCCGCAGTATTTT. Translated, it gives CASSSLAGGISPQYF.

The chain has TRBV4-2 and TRBJ2-3; D might be TRBD1 (6 bases). This CDR3 contains 14 residues. The V end lost 5 bases, the J end lost 1 base, and 10 bases lay between the germline ends. Germline loops: CDR1 LGHNA, CDR2 YNFKEQ. CDR3 coding DNA: TGTGCCAGCAGCGAGGGACATCGCACAGATACGCAGTATTTT. As protein: CASSEGHRTDTQYF.

The chain links TRBV5-1 to TRBJ1-5, with a possible D match to TRBD1 (5 bases). The ends were cut back, 0 bases at V and 3 bases at J, with 10 bases in the middle. Germline V gene sequence: CDR1 SGHRS, CDR2 YFSETQ. The CDR3 consists of 15 residues. CDR3 sequence (DNA): TGCGCCAGCAGCTTGGGCGGGGCAGTCAATCAGCCCCAGCATTTT. It is translated as CASSLGGAVNQPQHF.

Points on this clone: The same CDR3 can be traced to other DNA sequences in this sample. The chain carries TRBV19 and TRBJ1-2, with 7 bases lining up with TRBD1. This CDR3 is 13 amino acids long. V lost 4 bases and J lost 8; bases outside the gene matches: 7. The germline V gene encodes CDR1 LNHDA and CDR2 SQIVND (reference sequence). CDR3 region: CASSTRQGDGYTF. The CDR3 region has the DNA TGTGCCAGTAGTACCAGGCAGGGGGACGGCTACACCTTC.

The chain links TRBV13 to TRBJ1-2, with D possibly being TRBD1 (5 bases). The germline V gene has CDR1 PRHDT and CDR2 FYEKMQ (reference sequence). The CDR3 is 12 residues long. Between the trimmed V and J ends, which lost 6 bases and 4 bases, there was a span of 9 bases. As DNA, the CDR3 is TGTGCCAGCAGTTCAGGGCTCTATGGCTACACCTTC. This codes for CASSSGLYGYTF.

This clone was observed a single time. The chain joins TRBV2 to TRBJ2-7; 9 nucleotides match TRBD1. There are 14 residues in the CDR3. V shed 5 bases and J 0 bases; nucleotides not matched to a gene: 2. CDR1 and CDR2 (germline): SNHLY, FYNNEI. The CDR3 DNA reads TGTGCCAGCAGTCCGGGACAGGGCTCCTACGAGCAGTACTTC. It is translated as CASSPGQGSYEQYF.

The chain joins TRBV4-3 to TRBJ2-1; the D gene is possibly TRBD2 (6 bases). The CDR3 extends over 14 amino acids. Germline V gives CDR1 LGHNA, CDR2 YSLEER. Trimming left V 4 bases short and J 2 bases short, with 9 bases between. The CDR3 nucleotides are TGCGCCAGCAGCCCGCGGGATACCTACAATGAGCAGTTCTTC. This codes for CASSPRDTYNEQFF.

V gene TRBV4-3 combines with J gene TRBJ2-1, with a tentative D call TRBD2 (6 bases). CDR3 size: 14 residues. Germline V gene data show CDR1 as LGHNA and CDR2 as YSLEER. The germline V and J ends were trimmed by 1 base and 9 bases, with 13 bases remaining between them. The CDR3: CASSQVRGLGEQFF. As DNA, the CDR3 is TGCGCCAGCAGCCAAGTGCGGGGATTGGGTGAGCAGTTCTTC.